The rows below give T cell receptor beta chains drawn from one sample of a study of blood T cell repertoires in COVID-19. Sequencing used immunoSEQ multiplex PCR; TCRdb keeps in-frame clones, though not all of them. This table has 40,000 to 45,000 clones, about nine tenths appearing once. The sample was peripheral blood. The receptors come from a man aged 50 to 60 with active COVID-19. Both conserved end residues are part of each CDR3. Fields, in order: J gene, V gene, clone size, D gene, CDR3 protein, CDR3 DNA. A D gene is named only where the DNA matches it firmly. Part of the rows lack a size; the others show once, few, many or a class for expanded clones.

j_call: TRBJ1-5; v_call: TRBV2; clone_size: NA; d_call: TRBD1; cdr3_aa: CASTGGAGGLPQHF; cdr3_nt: TGTGCCAGCACAGGGGGCGCGGGGGGGCTGCCCCAGCATTTT
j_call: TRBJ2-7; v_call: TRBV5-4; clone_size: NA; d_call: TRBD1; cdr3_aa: CASSFGGTGNTYEQYF; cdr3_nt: TGTGCCAGCAGCTTTGGCGGGACAGGAAATACCTACGAGCAGTACTTC
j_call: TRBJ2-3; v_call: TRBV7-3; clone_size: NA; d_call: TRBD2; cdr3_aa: CASSLGSGSRDTQYF; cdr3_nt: TGTGCCAGCAGCTTGGGTAGCGGGAGTAGGGATACGCAGTATTTT
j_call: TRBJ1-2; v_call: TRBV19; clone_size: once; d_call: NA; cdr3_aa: CATQREFKKGYTF; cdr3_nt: TGTGCCACCCAACGGGAATTTAAGAAGGGCTACACCTTC
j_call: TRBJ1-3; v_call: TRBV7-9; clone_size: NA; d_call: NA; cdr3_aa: CASIQRGQFVNTIYF; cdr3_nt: TGTGCCAGCATCCAAAGAGGGCAGTTTGTAAACACCATATATTTT
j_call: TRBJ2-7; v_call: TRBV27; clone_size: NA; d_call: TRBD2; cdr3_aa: CASSPGLHYEQYF; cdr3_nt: TGTGCCAGCAGTCCGGGACTACACTACGAGCAGTACTTC
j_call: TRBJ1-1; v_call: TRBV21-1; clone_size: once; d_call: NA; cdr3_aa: CASSKVPGEAFF; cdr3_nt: TGTGCCAGCAGCAAAGTGCCAGGGGAAGCTTTCTTT
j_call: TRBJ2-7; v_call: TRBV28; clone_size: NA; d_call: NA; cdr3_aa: CASSPGTFYEQYF; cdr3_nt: TGTGCCAGCAGTCCTGGGACTTTCTACGAGCAGTACTTC
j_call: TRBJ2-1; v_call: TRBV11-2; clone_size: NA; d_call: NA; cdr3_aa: CASSAPWKSPADEQFF; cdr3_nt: TGTGCCAGCAGCGCCCCTTGGAAGTCCCCAGCGGACGAGCAGTTCTTC
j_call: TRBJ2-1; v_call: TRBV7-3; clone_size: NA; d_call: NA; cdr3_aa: CASSLQGLGNEQFF; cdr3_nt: TGTGCCAGCAGCTTACAGGGTTTGGGCAATGAGCAGTTCTTC
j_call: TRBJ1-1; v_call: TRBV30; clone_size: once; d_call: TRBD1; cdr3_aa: CAWSTLRGLNTEAFF; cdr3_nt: TGTGCCTGGAGTACGCTCAGGGGGCTGAACACTGAAGCTTTCTTT
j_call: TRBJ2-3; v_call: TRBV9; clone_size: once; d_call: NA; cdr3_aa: CASSGSGFSTDTQYF; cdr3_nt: TGTGCCAGCAGCGGCAGCGGGTTCAGCACAGATACGCAGTATTTT
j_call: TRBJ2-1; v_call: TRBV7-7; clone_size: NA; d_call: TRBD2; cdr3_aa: CASSLGVGTSSYNEQFF; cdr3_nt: TGTGCCAGCAGCTTAGGGGTAGGGACTAGCTCCTACAATGAGCAGTTCTTC
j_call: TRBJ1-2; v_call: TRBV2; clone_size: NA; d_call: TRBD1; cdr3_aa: CASSEDGTAYGYTF; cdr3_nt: TGTGCCAGCAGTGAAGACGGGACAGCCTATGGCTACACCTTC
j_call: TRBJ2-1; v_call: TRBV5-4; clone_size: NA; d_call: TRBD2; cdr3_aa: CAIRTSGSSIGEQFF; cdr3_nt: TGTGCCATCAGGACTAGCGGGAGTAGTATTGGTGAGCAGTTCTTC
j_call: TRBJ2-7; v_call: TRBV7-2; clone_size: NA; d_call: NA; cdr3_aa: CASSSVVPYEQYF; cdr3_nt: TGTGCCAGCAGCTCAGTTGTCCCGTACGAGCAGTACTTC
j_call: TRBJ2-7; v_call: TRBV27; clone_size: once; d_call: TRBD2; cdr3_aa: CASRLKERGGSYEQYF; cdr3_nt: TGTGCCAGCCGCCTCAAGGAGCGGGGGGGATCCTACGAGCAGTACTTC
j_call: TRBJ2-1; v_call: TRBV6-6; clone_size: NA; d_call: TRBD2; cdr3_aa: CASSYPGLAGYNEQFF; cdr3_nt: TGTGCCAGCAGTTACCCAGGACTAGCGGGATACAATGAGCAGTTCTTC
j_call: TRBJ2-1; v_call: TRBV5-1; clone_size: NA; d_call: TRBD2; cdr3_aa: CASSWTSGPWEQFF; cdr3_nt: TGCGCCAGCAGCTGGACTAGCGGTCCGTGGGAGCAGTTCTTC
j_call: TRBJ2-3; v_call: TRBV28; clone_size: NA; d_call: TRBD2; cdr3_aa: CASSMGREADTQYF; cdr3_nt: TGTGCCAGCAGTATGGGGAGGGAGGCAGATACGCAGTATTTT
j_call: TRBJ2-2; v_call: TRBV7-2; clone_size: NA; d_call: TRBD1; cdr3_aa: CASSLGRTGGVGELFF; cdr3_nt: TGTGCCAGCAGCTTAGGACGGACAGGGGGCGTCGGGGAGCTGTTTTTT
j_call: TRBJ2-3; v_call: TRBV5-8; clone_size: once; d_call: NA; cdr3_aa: CASSLGLVRDTQYF; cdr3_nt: TGTGCCAGCAGCTTGGGACTAGTTAGAGATACGCAGTATTTT
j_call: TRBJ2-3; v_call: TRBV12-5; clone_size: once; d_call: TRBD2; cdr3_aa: CASGLSGRTDTQYF; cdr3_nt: TGTGCTAGTGGTTTGAGCGGGAGGACAGATACGCAGTATTTT
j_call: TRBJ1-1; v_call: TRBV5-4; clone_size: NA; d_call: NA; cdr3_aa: CASSLKELGPAFF; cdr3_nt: TGTGCCAGCAGCTTGAAGGAGTTGGGGCCAGCTTTCTTT
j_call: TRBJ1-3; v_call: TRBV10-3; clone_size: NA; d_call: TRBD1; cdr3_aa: CAISESRDRGPGNTIYF; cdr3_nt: TGTGCCATCAGTGAGTCAAGAGACAGGGGCCCTGGAAACACCATATATTTT
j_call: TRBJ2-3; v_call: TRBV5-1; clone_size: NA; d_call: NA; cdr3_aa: CASSSRGDTQYF; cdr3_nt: TGCGCCAGCAGCTCACGGGGAGATACGCAGTATTTT
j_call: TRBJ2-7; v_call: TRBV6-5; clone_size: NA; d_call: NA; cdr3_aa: CASSWDFPPNEQYF; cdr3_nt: TGTGCCAGCAGTTGGGACTTTCCCCCGAACGAGCAGTACTTC
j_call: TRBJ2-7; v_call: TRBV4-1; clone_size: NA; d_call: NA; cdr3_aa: CASSPDGVGYEQYF; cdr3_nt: TGCGCCAGCAGCCCTGACGGGGTAGGGTACGAGCAGTACTTC
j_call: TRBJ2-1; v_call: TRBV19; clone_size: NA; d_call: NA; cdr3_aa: CASSIGGDYNEQFF; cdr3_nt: TGTGCCAGTAGTATAGGCGGGGACTACAATGAGCAGTTCTTC
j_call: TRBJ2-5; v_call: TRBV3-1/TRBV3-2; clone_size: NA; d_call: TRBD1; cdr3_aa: CASSQFGTDQETQYF; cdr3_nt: TGTGCCAGCAGCCAATTCGGGACAGACCAAGAGACCCAGTACTTC
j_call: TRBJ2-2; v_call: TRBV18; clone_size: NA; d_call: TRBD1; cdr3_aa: CASSRTGETGELFF; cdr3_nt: TGTGCCAGCTCACGGACAGGGGAGACCGGGGAGCTGTTTTTT
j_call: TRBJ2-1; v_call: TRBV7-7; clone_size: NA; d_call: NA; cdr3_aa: CASSPPPGMGPYNEQFF; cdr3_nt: TGTGCCAGCAGCCCGCCCCCGGGCATGGGGCCTTACAATGAGCAGTTCTTC
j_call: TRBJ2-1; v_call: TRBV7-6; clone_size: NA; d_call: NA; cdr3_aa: CASSLAPSGTSSYNEQFF; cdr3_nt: TGTGCCAGCAGCTTAGCCCCAAGCGGGACAAGCTCCTACAATGAGCAGTTCTTC
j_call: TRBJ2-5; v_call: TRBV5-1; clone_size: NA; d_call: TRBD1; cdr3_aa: CASSLGTGDGETQYF; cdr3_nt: TGCGCCAGCAGCTTGGGGACAGGGGATGGGGAGACCCAGTACTTC
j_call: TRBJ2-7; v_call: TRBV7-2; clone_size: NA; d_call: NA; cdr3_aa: CASTLPWGAGDAYEQYF; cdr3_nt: TGTGCCAGCACCTTACCTTGGGGGGCGGGAGATGCCTACGAGCAGTACTTC
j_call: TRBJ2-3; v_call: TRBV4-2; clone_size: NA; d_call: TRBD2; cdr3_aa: CASTSGSTDTQYF; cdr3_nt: TGTGCCAGTACTAGCGGGAGCACAGATACGCAGTATTTT
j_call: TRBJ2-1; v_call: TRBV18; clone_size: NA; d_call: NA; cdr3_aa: CASSPPGVGQQNNEQFF; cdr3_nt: TGTGCCAGCTCACCACCTGGGGTGGGACAACAAAACAATGAGCAGTTCTTC
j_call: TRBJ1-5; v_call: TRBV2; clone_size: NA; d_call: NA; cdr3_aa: CASSTTNRDQPQHF; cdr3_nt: TGTGCCAGCAGCACGACGAACCGGGATCAGCCCCAGCATTTT
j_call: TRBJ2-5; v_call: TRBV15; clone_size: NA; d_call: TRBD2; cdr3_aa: CATSRGSGTSETQYF; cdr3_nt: TGTGCCACCAGCAGAGGCAGCGGGACTAGTGAGACCCAGTACTTC
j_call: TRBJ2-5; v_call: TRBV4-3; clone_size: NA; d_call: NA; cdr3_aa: CASSQGVGGETQYF; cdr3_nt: TGCGCCAGCAGCCAAGGAGTGGGGGGAGAGACCCAGTACTTC
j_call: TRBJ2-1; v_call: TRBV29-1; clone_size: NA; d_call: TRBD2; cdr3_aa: CSVIPASGRTYNEQFF; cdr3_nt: TGCAGCGTTATCCCGGCTAGCGGGAGAACCTACAATGAGCAGTTCTTC
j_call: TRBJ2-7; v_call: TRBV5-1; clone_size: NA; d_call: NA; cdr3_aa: CASSLFSGITYEQYF; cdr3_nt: TGCGCCAGCAGCTTGTTTAGCGGAATTACCTACGAGCAGTACTTC
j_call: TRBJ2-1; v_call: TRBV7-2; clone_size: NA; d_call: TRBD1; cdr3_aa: CASRTDRGLYNEQFF; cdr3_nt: TGTGCCAGCAGGACTGACAGGGGGCTTTACAATGAGCAGTTCTTC
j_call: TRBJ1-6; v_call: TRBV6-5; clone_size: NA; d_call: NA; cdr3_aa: CASSYSVSYNSPLHF; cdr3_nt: TGTGCCAGCAGTTATTCAGTCTCCTATAATTCACCCCTCCACTTT
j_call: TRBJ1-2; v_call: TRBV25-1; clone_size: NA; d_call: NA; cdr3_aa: CASSEAGGYGYTF; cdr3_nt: TGTGCCAGCAGTGAGGCGGGCGGCTATGGCTACACCTTC
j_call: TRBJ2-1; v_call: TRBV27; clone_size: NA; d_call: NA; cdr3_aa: CASWGRQGGNEQFF; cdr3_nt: TGTGCCAGCTGGGGTCGGCAGGGGGGAAATGAGCAGTTCTTC
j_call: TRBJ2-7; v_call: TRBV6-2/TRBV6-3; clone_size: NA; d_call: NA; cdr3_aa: CASSPAYEQYF; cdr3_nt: TGTGCCAGCAGTCCCGCCTACGAGCAGTACTTC
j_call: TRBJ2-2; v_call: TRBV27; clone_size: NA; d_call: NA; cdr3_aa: CASSFPSGELFF; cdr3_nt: TGTGCCAGCAGTTTTCCTTCCGGGGAGCTGTTTTTT
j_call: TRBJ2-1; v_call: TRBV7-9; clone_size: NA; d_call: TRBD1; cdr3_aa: CASRAQGAGDEQFF; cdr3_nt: TGTGCCAGCAGAGCCCAGGGGGCAGGGGATGAGCAGTTCTTC
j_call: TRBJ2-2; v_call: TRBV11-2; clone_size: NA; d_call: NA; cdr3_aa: CASSRSWGGPSRDTGELFF; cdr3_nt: TGTGCCAGCAGCCGTTCTTGGGGGGGGCCTTCTCGGGACACCGGGGAGCTGTTTTTT
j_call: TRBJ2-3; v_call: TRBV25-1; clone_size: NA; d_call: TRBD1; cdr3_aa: CASSEWGRDRTDTQYF; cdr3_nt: TGTGCCAGCAGTGAATGGGGGCGGGACAGGACAGATACGCAGTATTTT
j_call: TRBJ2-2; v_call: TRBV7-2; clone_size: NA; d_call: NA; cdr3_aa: CASSLITGRELFF; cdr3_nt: TGTGCCAGCAGCTTAATCACAGGGAGGGAGCTGTTTTTT
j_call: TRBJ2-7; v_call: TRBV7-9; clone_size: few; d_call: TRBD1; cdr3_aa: CASSPGTGEYF; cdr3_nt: TGTGCCAGCAGCCCCGGGACAGGGGAGTACTTC
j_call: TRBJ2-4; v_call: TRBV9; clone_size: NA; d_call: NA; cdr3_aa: CASSVETTGNIQYF; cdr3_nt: TGTGCCAGCAGCGTAGAAACTACAGGGAACATTCAGTACTTC
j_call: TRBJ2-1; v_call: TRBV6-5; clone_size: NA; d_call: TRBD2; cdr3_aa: CASSLSTSGDEQFF; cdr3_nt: TGTGCCAGCAGTCTTTCGACTAGCGGCGATGAGCAGTTCTTC
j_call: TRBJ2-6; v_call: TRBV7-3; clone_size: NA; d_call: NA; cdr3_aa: CASSLSLSGANVLTF; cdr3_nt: TGTGCCAGCAGTTTGTCCCTCTCTGGCGCCAACGTCCTGACTTTC
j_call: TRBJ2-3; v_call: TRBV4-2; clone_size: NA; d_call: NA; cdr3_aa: CASSQGEGNSAFVSDTQYF; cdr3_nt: TGTGCCAGCAGCCAAGGAGAAGGGAATAGCGCGTTCGTTTCCGATACGCAGTATTTT